The 2 T cell receptor beta chains presented below share a single source sample, sequenced in a study of T cells in Graves' hyperthyroidism and ophthalmopathy. Using RNA transcripts as the source, TCR beta CDR3 regions were amplified. HTBI primers were the set used in a first-round RT-PCR of the TCR CDR3. TCRdb independently ran MiXCR on the multiplex PCR reads; one entry per CDR3 protein. The sample yields 500,000 to 750,000 distinct CDR3 sequences, more than 45% seen once. Sequences were obtained from peripheral blood or thyroid tissue (not recorded which). The receptor set was obtained from a woman aged 18-30 years with Graves' hyperthyroidism.

In this sample, this clonotype turned up many times. The V gene is TRBV7-9, the J gene TRBJ1-3; 9 bases fit TRBD1. Germline CDR1 reads SEHNR; CDR2 reads FQNEAQ (reference sequence). Germline trimming cut 1 base from V and 4 bases from J; bases unmatched to any gene: 2. CDR3 length: 15 amino acids. The CDR3: CASSLGTGVGNTIYF. The CDR3, as DNA: TGTGCCAGCAGCTTAGGGACAGGGGTCGGAAACACCATATATTTT. The whole variable domain, filled in from reference TRBV7-9 and TRBJ1-3, reads DTGVSQNPRHKITKRGQNVTFRCDPISEHNRLYWYRQTLGQGPEFLTYFQNEAQLEKSRLLSDRFSAERPKGSFSTLEIQRTEQGDSAMYLCASSLGTGVGNTIYFGEGSWLTVV.

This clonotype occurred many times. The chain joins TRBV7-2 to TRBJ2-7; 9 nucleotides line up with TRBD1. The CDR3 has 15 amino acids. Germline trimming cut 3 bases from V and 7 bases from J; bases unmatched to any gene: 10. Germline CDR1 reads SGHTA; CDR2 reads FQGNSA. Written as DNA, the CDR3 is TGTGCCAGCAGCTTTCCCGGGACAGGGCTTCATGAGCAGTACTTC. Translated: CASSFPGTGLHEQYF.